This TCR beta chain originates from a study of blood T cell repertoires in COVID-19. Study-wide background: Acute-phase and convalescent COVID-19 samples originated in the United States, Italy and Spain. From T cells, B-cell-depleted T cells, or PBMCs came the material, which was cDNA or gDNA.

There are 13 residues in the CDR3. Per the germline V gene, CDR1 is SQVTM and CDR2 is ANQGSEA. The trim removed 4 bases at V and 2 bases at J, leaving 1 base unmatched. How the authors handled the data: Quantification of nucleated cells was approximated via reference gene primer amplification. Some clones are missing from TCRdb's copy, which holds only in-frame ones; the method was immunoSEQ multiplex PCR. The V and J calls and the clone size are those of that table, but D and trimming were determined from the DNA. The repertoire holds fewer than 120,000 clones, with roughly nine tenths as singletons.

The sequenced sample consisted of peripheral blood. The receptor was derived from a human donor in a cohort sampled during active COVID-19. The V gene is TRBV29-1, the J gene TRBJ2-3; 9 positions agree with TRBD2. The CDR3 sequence: CSVGGRDTDTQYF. CDR3 DNA: TGCAGCGTTGGCGGGAGGGACACAGATACGCAGTATTTT.